This T cell receptor beta chain is drawn from a study of metastatic and nonmetastatic thyroid tumors. About the research overall: For malignant and benign thyroid patients, tumor or nodule tissue and blood were the sources whose repertoires were compared.

As processed by the authors: Built for papillary thyroid cancer, a distant-metastasis classifier drew on CDR3 differences across clinicopathological groups. TCRdb reanalyzed the PCR reads with MiXCR. The V and J calls reflect TCRdb's pipeline rather than the authors' work. The data show about 15,000 clones, around 23% seen once. Judged by abundance, this clone is medium-sized. J was trimmed by 3 bases and V by 4 bases; bases with no gene match: 4. The CDR3 sequence is 14 residues long. Germline lookup yields CDR1 SGHRS and CDR2 YFSETQ. Thyroid surgery was preceded by no treatment in any patient. Sequenced sample: adjacent normal tissue. The clonotype originates from a female donor with papillary thyroid cancer or a benign thyroid nodule (not recorded which). Some clones in this sample may be carry-over from other donors' samples. This sequence joins TRBV5-1 and TRBJ2-3; the match to TRBD1 covers 8 bases. CDR3 sequence: CASSEGDRTDTQYF. The CDR3 nucleotides are TGCGCCAGCAGCGAGGGGGACAGGACAGATACGCAGTATTTT.